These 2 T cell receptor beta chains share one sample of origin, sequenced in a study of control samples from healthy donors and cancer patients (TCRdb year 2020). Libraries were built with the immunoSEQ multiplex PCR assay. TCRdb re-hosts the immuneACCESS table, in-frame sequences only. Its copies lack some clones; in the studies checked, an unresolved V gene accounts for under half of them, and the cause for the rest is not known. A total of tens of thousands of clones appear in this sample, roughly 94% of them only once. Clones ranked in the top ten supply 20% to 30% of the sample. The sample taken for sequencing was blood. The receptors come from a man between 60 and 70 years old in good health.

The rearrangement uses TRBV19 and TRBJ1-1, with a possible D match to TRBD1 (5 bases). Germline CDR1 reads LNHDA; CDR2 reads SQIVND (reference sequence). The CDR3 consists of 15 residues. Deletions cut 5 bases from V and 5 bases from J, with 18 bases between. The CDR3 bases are TGTGCCAGTAGTCGAATGTGGGGCTATGGGACTGAAGCTTTCTTT. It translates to CASSRMWGYGTEAFF.

The CDR3 sequence: CASTQGQIYGYTF. The CDR3 bases are TGTGCCAGCACCCAGGGACAGATCTATGGCTACACCTTC. This chain joins TRBV2 and TRBJ1-2, with 7 bases that match TRBD1. The CDR3 length is 13 residues. Trimming took 7 bases from V and 4 from J; bases not matched to a gene: 6. Germline V CDR1 and CDR2: SNHLY, FYNNEI.